Presented here are 24 T cell receptor beta chains from one specimen sequenced in a study of shared clonotypes between healthy human individuals. Method: immunoSEQ multiplex PCR; TCRdb's copy keeps in-frame clones and lacks some. Of roughly 1,100,000 clones listed, around 76% are singletons. Input material: memory CD4+ T cells sorted from blood. Subset specified: CD45RA-negative fraction. These TCRs come from a man younger than 35 in good health.

The chain employs TRBV2 and TRBJ2-7, with a possible D match to TRBD2 (5 bases). The germline gives CDR1 SNHLY, CDR2 FYNNEI. The length of the CDR3 is 13 residues. Trimming stripped 1 base from V and 1 base from J, with 5 bases between. The DNA of the CDR3 is TGTGCCAGCAGTGAAGGGACTTCCTACGAGCAGTACTTC. This codes for CASSEGTSYEQYF.

There are many counts of this clone. The chain carries TRBV7-2 and TRBJ1-1; D gene ambiguous. Germline V CDR1 and CDR2: SGHTA, FQGNSA. Deletions cut 7 bases from V and 4 bases from J, with 13 bases between. The CDR3 has 13 residues. CDR3 nucleotide sequence: TGTGCCAGCAAAACCCGATCGACCACTGAAGCTTTCTTT. Its protein product is CASKTRSTTEAFF.

This clone has only a few counts. V and J are TRBV2 and TRBJ2-2; TRBD1 aligns across 10 bases. Trimming at V came to 7 bases and at J to 2 bases, leaving 4 bases not matched to a gene. This CDR3 is 15 amino acids long. The germline V gene has CDR1 SNHLY and CDR2 FYNNEI. CDR3: CASKRQGANTGELFF. In DNA form, the CDR3 reads TGTGCCAGCAAGCGACAGGGGGCCAACACCGGGGAGCTGTTTTTT.

This clone was picked up one time. The rearrangement joins TRBV19 to TRBJ2-2; D gene ambiguous. This CDR3 region has 14 residues. Germline lookup yields CDR1 LNHDA and CDR2 SQIVND (reference sequence). Trimming left V 0 bases short and J 6 bases short, with 8 bases between. CDR3 in amino acids: CASSIDVTPGELFF. The CDR3 DNA is TGTGCCAGTAGTATAGACGTAACGCCCGGGGAGCTGTTTTTT.

The V call is TRBV18, the J call TRBJ1-5, with 7 bases lining up with TRBD1. V lost 5 bases, J lost 0 bases, and 7 bases stayed unmatched. The CDR3 runs to 16 residues. The germline gives CDR1 KGHSH, CDR2 LQKENI. For the CDR3, the DNA is TGTGCCAGCTCAACCGGGACAGCCCTTAGCAATCAGCCCCAGCATTTT. Translating it yields CASSTGTALSNQPQHF.

The V and J genes are TRBV7-9 and TRBJ2-7, with TRBD2 matching over 12 bases. CDR1 and CDR2 (germline): SEHNR, FQNEAQ (reference sequence). This CDR3 is 19 amino acids long. The junction had 13 bases not matched to a gene; V was cut back by 4 bases and J by 0 bases. The CDR3 loop is CASSSEGLAGGLSSYEQYF. In nucleotides, the CDR3 is TGTGCCAGCAGCTCCGAGGGGCTAGCGGGAGGGCTCAGCTCCTACGAGCAGTACTTC.

This chain links TRBV19 with TRBJ1-5; D possibly corresponds to TRBD1 (6 bases). CDR3 length equals 15 residues. The germline V gene encodes CDR1 LNHDA and CDR2 SQIVND (reference sequence). Trimming pared 2 bases from V and 0 bases from J, leaving 8 bases between. DNA for the CDR3: TGTGCCAGTAGTATATCAGGGGATAGCAATCAGCCCCAGCATTTT. This gives the protein CASSISGDSNQPQHF.

The chain is built from TRBV6-5 and TRBJ2-5; D is unresolved. CDR3 length: 11 residues. Germline V gene data show CDR1 as MNHEY and CDR2 as SVGAGI. The CDR3 loop is CATERWETQYF. The CDR3 nucleotides are TGTGCGACGGAGCGTTGGGAGACCCAGTACTTC.

Concerning this clone: Other DNA sequences from this sample encode an identical CDR3 as well. CDR3 protein: CASRGAENQPQHF. The CDR3 DNA sequence: TGTGCCAGTAGGGGGGCAGAGAATCAGCCCCAGCATTTT. The chain links TRBV19 to TRBJ1-5, with D perhaps matching TRBD1 (6 bases). In germline, CDR1 is LNHDA, CDR2 SQIVND (reference sequence). The CDR3 runs to 13 residues. V was trimmed by 6 bases and J by 4 bases, leaving 10 bases between them.

The rearrangement links TRBV7-2 to TRBJ2-5; D call uncertain. This CDR3 has 14 residues. The germline gives CDR1 SGHTA, CDR2 FQGNSA. Trimming took 6 bases from V and 11 from J, leaving 22 bases between them. This chain's CDR3 is CASSRRPSWDEQYF. CDR3 sequence (DNA): TGTGCCAGCAGTCGCAGGCCCTCTTGGGATGAGCAGTACTTC.

CDR3 nucleotides: TGTGCCAGCAGTTTAACGGCAGGGGGCGGTAATGGCTACACCTTC. Amino acid sequence: CASSLTAGGGNGYTF. J is TRBJ1-2 and V is TRBV28, with 8 bases lining up with TRBD1. V lost 2 bases and J lost 6; bases outside the gene matches: 8. The V gene's germline CDR1 is MDHEN and CDR2 SYDVKM. The CDR3 totals 15 residues.

This chain connects TRBV19 to TRBJ2-1; D perhaps matches TRBD1 (6 bases). The CDR3 runs to 15 residues. The germline V gene has CDR1 LNHDA and CDR2 SQIVND (reference sequence). Trimming cost V 3 bases and J 2 bases, with 11 bases left between them. CDR3 sequence reads: CASSIGTQTYNEQFF. In nucleotides, the CDR3 is TGTGCCAGTAGTATCGGGACACAAACCTACAATGAGCAGTTCTTC.

The chain couples TRBV7-2 to TRBJ2-1; D uncertain. Per the germline V gene, CDR1 is SGHTA and CDR2 is FQGNSA. This CDR3 has 12 amino acids. V was shortened by 5 bases and J by 7 bases, with 9 bases between the two germline ends. CDR3 DNA sequence: TGTGCCAGCAGCCTTCAGACAAATGAGCAGTTCTTC. It specifies CASSLQTNEQFF.

This chain connects TRBV9 to TRBJ2-1; a weak D match, TRBD2 (6 bases). Germline V gene data show CDR1 as SGDLS and CDR2 as YYNGEE. This CDR3 contains 16 residues. V lost 4 bases, J lost 0 bases, and 14 bases lay in between. The CDR3 protein is CASSTGGRSSYNEQFF. The CDR3 DNA reads TGTGCCAGCAGCACGGGTGGGAGGAGCTCCTACAATGAGCAGTTCTTC.

This clone appeared a single time. The chain couples TRBV7-8 to TRBJ1-1; D is ambiguous. Trimming removed 1 base at V and 1 base at J, with 10 bases between. Germline CDR1 is SGHVS and CDR2 is FQNEAQ. The CDR3 covers 15 residues. CDR3 residues: CASSLDEGWNTEAFF. DNA for the CDR3: TGTGCCAGCAGCTTAGATGAAGGGTGGAACACTGAAGCTTTCTTT.

This clone showed up just a few times. The chain joins TRBV29-1 to TRBJ2-6, with D uncertain. Trimming shortened V by 1 base and J by 3 bases, and 1 base separated the two germline ends. This CDR3 spans 12 amino acids. CDR1 is SQVTM and CDR2 is ANQGSEA in the germline V gene. This CDR3 reads CSVEGGANVLTF. The CDR3, as DNA: TGCAGCGTTGAAGGTGGGGCCAACGTCCTGACTTTC.

The sample holds one count of this clone. The V gene is TRBV4-1, the J gene TRBJ2-7; possible D gene TRBD2, 6 bases. The CDR3 totals 17 residues. Per the germline V gene, CDR1 is MGHRA and CDR2 is YSYEKL. Trimming took off 5 bases at V and 0 bases at J, with 20 bases between the two ends. CDR3 in amino acids: CASSVLFVPGSSYEQYF. The CDR3 DNA reads TGCGCCAGCAGCGTCCTTTTTGTCCCCGGGAGCTCCTACGAGCAGTACTTC.

This clone came up once. The V call is TRBV19, the J call TRBJ1-6; 8 bases fit TRBD1. This CDR3 region has 13 residues. Germline CDR1 LNHDA, CDR2 SQIVND (reference sequence). V lost 8 bases and J lost 6; bases outside the gene matches: 3. CDR3 region: CASGDRGNSPLHF. The DNA for the CDR3 is TGTGCCAGTGGCGACAGGGGTAATTCACCCCTCCACTTT.

CDR3 sequence (DNA): TGTGCCAGCAGCCGCGACGGGAATTCACCCCTCCACTTT. Encoded protein: CASSRDGNSPLHF. The chain links TRBV6-1 to TRBJ1-6, with D hard to call. The V end was cut by 6 bases, the J end by 7 bases, with 10 bases between. The CDR3 covers 13 residues. The germline CDR1 and CDR2 sequences are MNHNS and SASEGT.

The V call is TRBV7-9, the J call TRBJ1-2; TRBD1 is a possible D gene (6 bases). Trimming stripped 2 bases from V and 3 bases from J, with 19 bases between. The CDR3 contains 17 residues. CDR1 is SEHNR, CDR2 FQNEAQ, per germline (reference sequence). The CDR3 DNA is TGTGCCAGCAGCTTACCCCTCCTGGGGGCGCGTCACTATGGCTACACCTTC. This encodes CASSLPLLGARHYGYTF.

This clone was observed a few times. This chain links TRBV28 with TRBJ2-7; 8 nucleotides agree with TRBD1. The V segment lost 8 bases and the J segment 2 bases; nucleotides outside the gene matches: 11. The CDR3 covers 15 residues. Germline CDR1 is MDHEN and CDR2 is SYDVKM. The CDR3 coding sequence is TGTGCCAGCGGGAAACCATCAGGGGGCGCCTACGAGCAGTACTTC. Protein product: CASGKPSGGAYEQYF.

This rearrangement joins TRBV28 to TRBJ1-2; D perhaps matches TRBD1 (5 bases). CDR3 length: 15 residues. CDR1 is MDHEN and CDR2 is SYDVKM in the germline V gene. Trimming cost V 10 bases and J 4 bases, with 22 bases left between them. The CDR3 DNA is TGTGCCACCTGGGGGGGGGATTCCCCCTCCTATGGCTACACCTTC. Translating it yields CATWGGDSPSYGYTF.

A single count supports this clone. The V call is TRBV2, the J call TRBJ2-2; possibly TRBD2 for D (6 bases). CDR1 is SNHLY and CDR2 is FYNNEI in the germline V gene. The CDR3 is 16 amino acids. Trimming removed 4 bases from V and 6 bases from J, with 18 bases in between. CDR3 DNA: TGTGCCAGCAGTGTTCGGGAGAATTTCATTGCCGGGGAGCTGTTTTTT. Translated: CASSVRENFIAGELFF.

The J gene is TRBJ2-1, the V gene TRBV5-1, with 7 positions matching TRBD2. The CDR3 consists of 15 residues. Germline values: CDR1 SGHRS, CDR2 YFSETQ. V gave up 4 bases and J gave up 6 bases; unmatched junction bases: 10. CDR3 nucleotides: TGCGCCAGCAGCATCGCGGGAGAGACACTCAATGAGCAGTTCTTC. Its translation is CASSIAGETLNEQFF.